This entry lists 20 T cell receptor beta chains sequenced from one sample in a study of T-cell memory formation after mild COVID-19. MiXCR, run by TCRdb on the 5' RACE reads, gives a single entry per CDR3 protein. Here the sample spans just over 350,000 distinct CDR3 sequences, approximately 15% being singletons. The sequenced material came from PBMCs or a T cell subset sorted from them (not recorded which). All receptors come from a man aged 18 to 29 who had mild COVID-19 (a few samples of this study predate the infection). Cell type and time point are not known.

The chain is built from TRBV6-5 and TRBJ2-2; no firm D call. The V end lost 5 bases, the J end lost 6 bases, and 16 bases lay between the germline ends. CDR1 is MNHEY and CDR2 is SVGAGI in the germline V gene. The CDR3 has 15 amino acids. The CDR3 region is CASSARRGRAGELFF. In DNA, the CDR3 is TGTGCCAGCAGTGCCCGACGTGGAAGGGCCGGGGAGCTGTTTTTT.

The chain is built from TRBV10-3 and TRBJ1-2; D gene unclear. This CDR3 is built from 12 residues. Trimming stripped 0 bases from V and 8 bases from J, with 7 bases between. Germline assignment: CDR1 ENHRY and CDR2 SYGVKD. CDR3 loop: CAISESGGGYTF. CDR3 bases: TGTGCCATCAGTGAGTCGGGCGGGGGCTACACCTTC.

This chain uses TRBV12-3 or TRBV12-4 with TRBJ1-2, with D unclear. The CDR3 is 14 amino acids. Trimming left V 3 bases short and J 4 bases short, with 12 bases between. CDR3 sequence: CASSLAVVGYGYTF. The CDR3 DNA follows: TGTGCCAGCAGTTTGGCGGTGGTAGGCTATGGCTACACCTTC.

The chain is built from TRBV9 and TRBJ1-6, with 10 bases fitting TRBD1. Germline V gene lookup returns CDR1 SGDLS and CDR2 YYNGEE. CDR3 length equals 17 residues. V shed 3 bases and J 6 bases; nucleotides not matched to a gene: 9. Here the CDR3 reads CASSAASGQGVNSPLHF. The CDR3 DNA follows: TGTGCCAGCAGCGCAGCCTCCGGACAGGGGGTTAATTCACCCCTCCACTTT.

The rearrangement links TRBV3-1 to TRBJ2-3; tentatively, D is TRBD2 (5 bases). Germline CDR1 reads LGHDT; CDR2 reads YNNKEL (reference sequence). The length of the CDR3 is 13 residues. V lost 4 bases and J 6 bases, leaving 11 bases between the germline ends. Here the CDR3 DNA reads TGTGCCAGCAGCCTCGGCGGGTATGATACGCAGTATTTT. Translated, it gives CASSLGGYDTQYF.

The gene calls are TRBV20-1 and TRBJ1-1, with D maybe TRBD1 (6 bases). The CDR3 is 14 amino acids. Germline V gene data show CDR1 as DFQATT and CDR2 as SNEGSKA (reference sequence). The V end was cut by 3 bases, the J end by 1 base, with 12 bases between. The CDR3 is CSARGGISNTEAFF. For the CDR3, the DNA is TGCAGTGCTAGGGGGGGCATCTCGAACACTGAAGCTTTCTTT.

This clonotype has more than one count but fewer than ten. The CDR3 sequence is CASSLRLAGAVGELFF. CDR3 coding DNA: TGTGCCAGCAGCTTGAGACTAGCGGGGGCTGTCGGGGAGCTGTTTTTT. The chain combines TRBV5-5 with TRBJ2-2, with TRBD2 identical over 12 bases. The CDR3 length is 16 residues. Germline V lookup: CDR1 SGHKS, CDR2 YYEKEE (reference sequence). Trimming took 1 base from V and 7 from J; bases not matched to a gene: 5.

This clonotype has a count of ten or more. The chain is built from TRBV29-1 and TRBJ1-5; maybe TRBD1 (5 bases). The CDR3 runs to 13 residues. V was clipped by 7 bases and J by 5 bases, with 15 bases between them. Germline CDR1 SQVTM, CDR2 ANQGSEA. CDR3 DNA: TGCAGCGCTACCCTCGGGGGAGATCAGCCCCAGCATTTT. It yields the protein CSATLGGDQPQHF.

This clonotype was detected only a few times. The CDR3: CASSFSSGGATDTQYF. The CDR3 bases are TGTGCCAGCAGCTTTTCTAGCGGGGGGGCTACAGATACGCAGTATTTT. The chain is built from TRBV7-2 and TRBJ2-3; 12 nucleotides line up with TRBD2. The V gene's germline CDR1 is SGHTA and CDR2 FQGNSA. V trimming: 3 bases; J trimming: 3 bases; junction bases outside the gene matches: 4. The CDR3 sequence is 16 residues long.

This clonotype has more than one count but fewer than ten. The rearrangement uses TRBV30 and TRBJ2-1; D remains unclear. V was trimmed by 0 bases and J by 9 bases, leaving 12 bases between them. The V gene's germline CDR1 is GTSNPN and CDR2 SVGIG (reference sequence). The CDR3 is made up of 13 amino acids. The CDR3: CAWSVQVTSEQFF. In nucleotides, the CDR3 is TGTGCCTGGAGTGTGCAAGTCACAAGTGAGCAGTTCTTC.

This clonotype was detected a few times. The CDR3 protein is CSVMTGPRNTEAFF. CDR3 nucleotide sequence: TGCAGCGTTATGACGGGACCCAGGAACACTGAAGCTTTCTTT. The rearrangement uses TRBV29-1 and TRBJ1-1, with D maybe TRBD1 (5 bases). This CDR3 region has 14 residues. Germline V gives CDR1 SQVTM, CDR2 ANQGSEA. V dropped 5 bases and J dropped 1 base, with 14 bases sitting between them.

This clonotype was picked up a small number of times. The V gene is TRBV6-5, the J gene TRBJ1-6; TRBD1 is a possible D gene (6 bases). CDR1 MNHEY and CDR2 SVGAGI come from the germline V gene. The CDR3 is 14 amino acids. The V end lost 2 bases, the J end lost 8 bases, and 10 bases lay between the germline ends. This chain's CDR3 is CASSYRQGYSPLHF. The CDR3 region has the DNA TGTGCCAGCAGTTACCGCCAGGGGTATTCACCCCTCCACTTT.

This clonotype was recorded a few times. CDR3 sequence: CASSSTGTGYTEAFF. CDR3 DNA sequence: TGTGCCAGCAGTTCGACCGGGACAGGCTACACTGAAGCTTTCTTT. This sequence joins TRBV27 and TRBJ1-1; 8 bases match TRBD1. The CDR3 sequence is 15 residues long. V gave up 4 bases and J gave up 3 bases; unmatched junction bases: 7. Germline V gene data show CDR1 as MNHEY and CDR2 as SMNVEV (reference sequence).

This clonotype was detected a few times. This chain connects TRBV7-2 to TRBJ1-2, with D perhaps matching TRBD1 (5 bases). This CDR3 spans 16 amino acids. Trimming removed 5 bases from V and 8 bases from J, with 24 bases in between. Germline V gene lookup returns CDR1 SGHTA and CDR2 FQGNSA. CDR3 in DNA: TGTGCCAGCAGCCGCACCGAAGATGGGACCCCCGGGGGCTACACCTTC. Translated: CASSRTEDGTPGGYTF.

This clonotype was seen ten or more times. The chain combines TRBV7-9 with TRBJ2-3, with no clear D. The CDR3 is 14 amino acids. Deletions cut 2 bases from V and 1 base from J, with 7 bases between. The germline CDR1 and CDR2 sequences are SEHNR and FQNEAQ (reference sequence). CDR3 DNA: TGTGCCAGCAGCTTAAGTGGGCGCACAGATACGCAGTATTTT. It is translated as CASSLSGRTDTQYF.

The CDR3 DNA reads TGCGCCAGCAGTTGGCTAGCGGGGGAAGAGACCCAGTACTTC. Amino acids: CASSWLAGEETQYF. This rearrangement joins TRBV4-1 to TRBJ2-5; 10 bases line up with TRBD2. J gave up 3 bases and V 6 bases, and 4 bases lay outside the gene matches. The CDR3 loop spans 14 amino acids. The V gene's germline CDR1 is MGHRA and CDR2 YSYEKL.

In its sample, this clonotype was seen a few times. The chain employs TRBV20-1 and TRBJ2-3; 8 nucleotides align to TRBD2. J gave up 2 bases and V 1 base, and 8 bases lay outside the gene matches. Germline V gives CDR1 DFQATT, CDR2 SNEGSKA (reference sequence). The CDR3 consists of 16 residues. CDR3 loop: CSARGGLAGTTDTQYF. DNA for the CDR3: TGCAGTGCTAGAGGGGGGCTAGCGGGCACCACAGATACGCAGTATTTT.

This clonotype has more than one count but fewer than ten. V gene TRBV5-1 combines with J gene TRBJ2-2; unclear D gene. Trimming left V 2 bases short and J 6 bases short, with 8 bases between. Per the germline V gene, CDR1 is SGHRS and CDR2 is YFSETQ. This CDR3 region has 13 residues. This CDR3 reads CASSFGSPGELFF. In DNA, the CDR3 is TGCGCCAGCAGCTTCGGGTCCCCCGGGGAGCTGTTTTTT.

This rearrangement joins TRBV3-1 to TRBJ2-5; D is uncertain. This CDR3 is 13 amino acids long. The V gene lost 3 bases and the J gene lost 4 bases, with 9 bases spanning the gap. The germline gives CDR1 LGHDT, CDR2 YNNKEL (reference sequence). CDR3 nucleotides: TGTGCCAGCAGCCACCCATTCACAGAGACCCAGTACTTC. Translating gives CASSHPFTETQYF.

This rearrangement joins TRBV20-1 to TRBJ2-7; 13 bases are a match to TRBD2. From germline, CDR1 is DFQATT and CDR2 SNEGSKA (reference sequence). The trim removed 6 bases at V and 4 bases at J, leaving 3 bases unmatched. This CDR3 is built from 13 residues. The CDR3 coding sequence is TGCAGTGCCACGGGACTAGCGGGGTACGAGCAGTACGTC. Protein: CSATGLAGYEQYV.